These T cell receptor beta chains were read from a single sample in a study of cytomegalovirus exposure and HLA in healthy donors. Clones were sequenced by immunoSEQ multiplex PCR, and TCRdb holds only the in-frame ones, with some missing. This table holds roughly 150,000 clones, just under 90% found once. The sequencing input was PBMCs. Receptor source: a man between 18 and 29 years old in good health and CMV-seropositive. Both conserved end residues are part of each CDR3. The D gene is left open where the match is weak. Clone size appears in some rows only: once, few, many, or a class for an expanded clone.

abundance,d_gene,j_gene,v_gene,CDR3nt,CDR3aa
few,-,TRBJ2-1,TRBV7-9,TGTGCCAGCAGGGCCGCTGGGGGAGGTACCCGCGGTGAGCAGTTCTTC,CASRAAGGGTRGEQFF
-,-,TRBJ2-1,TRBV5-1,TGCGCCAGCAGCTTTCCGGGGTCCCCCTACAATGAGCAGTTCTTC,CASSFPGSPYNEQFF
-,TRBD2,TRBJ2-7,TRBV2,TGTGCCAGCAGAGGGACTATTTACTACGAGCAGTACTTC,CASRGTIYYEQYF
once,TRBD1,TRBJ2-1,TRBV19,TGTGCCAGTAGTCCCGGGACAGTTTACAATGAGCAGTTCTTC,CASSPGTVYNEQFF
once,TRBD1,TRBJ1-1,TRBV12-5,TGTGCTAGTGGTTTGGGACAGGGTCTGAACACTGAAGCTTTCTTT,CASGLGQGLNTEAFF
-,-,TRBJ2-1,TRBV5-1,TGCGCCAGCTCCACAGGCGGCGAGCAGTTCTTC,CASSTGGEQFF
-,-,TRBJ2-7,TRBV15,TGTGCCACCAGCAGTGACCTGATAAGAGGCTTGATCGAGCAGTACTTC,CATSSDLIRGLIEQYF
-,TRBD1,TRBJ1-1,TRBV19,TGTGCCAGTAGTCTGGGGGCCGGACAGGGTCTCACTGAAGCTTTCTTT,CASSLGAGQGLTEAFF
-,TRBD2,TRBJ2-2,TRBV12-5,TGTGCTAGTGGTTCGCGCATTGTAGCGGGAGCGGGGGAGCTGTTTTTT,CASGSRIVAGAGELFF
-,-,TRBJ2-7,TRBV15,TGTGCCACCAGCAGAGATCCTCGGAGCTCCTACGAGCAGTACTTC,CATSRDPRSSYEQYF
-,-,TRBJ2-1,TRBV29-1,TGCAGCGTTGGGGTCCGGGGTAACTACAATGAGCAGTTCTTC,CSVGVRGNYNEQFF
-,TRBD2,TRBJ2-7,TRBV28,TGTACCAGCAGCCGGGGCGGGAGCAACTACGAGCAGTACTTC,CTSSRGGSNYEQYF